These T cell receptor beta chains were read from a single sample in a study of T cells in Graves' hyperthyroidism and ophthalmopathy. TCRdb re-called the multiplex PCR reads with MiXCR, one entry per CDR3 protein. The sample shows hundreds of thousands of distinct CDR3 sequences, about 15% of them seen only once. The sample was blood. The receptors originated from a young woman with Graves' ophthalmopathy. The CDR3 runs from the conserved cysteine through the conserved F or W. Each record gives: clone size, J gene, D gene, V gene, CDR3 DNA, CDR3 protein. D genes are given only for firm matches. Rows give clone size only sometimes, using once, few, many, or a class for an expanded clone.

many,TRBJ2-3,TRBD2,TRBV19,TGTGCCAGTAGCATACTAGCGGGCGGCCTCACAGATACGCAGTATTTT,CASSILAGGLTDTQYF
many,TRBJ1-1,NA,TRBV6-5,TGTGCCAGCAGTTACTCGATTACAGGGCTGAACACTGAAGCTTTCTTT,CASSYSITGLNTEAFF
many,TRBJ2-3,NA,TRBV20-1,TGCAGTGCTAGAACAGGGGGGGGGGCCGATACGCAGTATTTT,CSARTGGGADTQYF
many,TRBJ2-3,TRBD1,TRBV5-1,TGCGCCAGCAGCTACAGGACAGGGGGCACAGGAGATACGCAGTATTTT,CASSYRTGGTGDTQYF
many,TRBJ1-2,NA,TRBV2,TGTGCCAGCAGCCATGGTCTCCGAGACTATGGCTACACCTTC,CASSHGLRDYGYTF
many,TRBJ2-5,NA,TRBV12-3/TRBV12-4,TGTGCCAGCAGTTTAGGGGCGGCCCAGTACTTC,CASSLGAAQYF
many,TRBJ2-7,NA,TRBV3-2,TGTGCCAGCAGCCCGCGTGGGGGCCGACAATCCTACGAGCAGTACTTC,CASSPRGGRQSYEQYF
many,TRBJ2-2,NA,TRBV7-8,TGTGCCAGCAGCATGGAGCCGGGAGCAAACACCGGGGAGCTGTTTTTT,CASSMEPGANTGELFF
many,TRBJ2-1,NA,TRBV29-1,TGCAGCGTTGCCTCCAGGGCAAACAATGAGCAGTTCTTC,CSVASRANNEQFF
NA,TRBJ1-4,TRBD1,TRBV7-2,TGTGCCAGCAGCCGGGACAGGGAAAAACTGTTTTTT,CASSRDREKLFF
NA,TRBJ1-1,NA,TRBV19,TGTGCCAGTAGCGCCAGGGGTCTTAACACTGAAGCTTTCTTT,CASSARGLNTEAFF
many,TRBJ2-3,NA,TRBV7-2,TGTGCCAGCAGCTTACAGAACACAGATACGCAGTATTTT,CASSLQNTDTQYF
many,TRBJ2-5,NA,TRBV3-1,TGTGCCAGCAGCCGACTGGCCCAAGAGACCCAGTACTTC,CASSRLAQETQYF
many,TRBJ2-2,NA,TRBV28,TGTGCCAGCAGTCTCAGGTCTTTTGTCCCCGGGGAGCTGTTTTTT,CASSLRSFVPGELFF
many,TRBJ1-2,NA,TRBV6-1,TGTGCCAGCATATTGGACGGCTTTCTCTATGGCTACACCTTC,CASILDGFLYGYTF
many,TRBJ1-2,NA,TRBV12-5,TGTGCTAGTGGCCCCCAGGAGGGATTTAACTATGGCTACACCTTC,CASGPQEGFNYGYTF
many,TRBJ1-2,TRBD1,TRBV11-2,TGTGCCAGCAGCCGGGACAGGGCTAACTATGGCTACACCTTC,CASSRDRANYGYTF
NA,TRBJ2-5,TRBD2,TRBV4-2,TGTGCCAGCAGCCCCGGGACTAGCTTTGTCCAAGAGACCCAGTACTTC,CASSPGTSFVQETQYF
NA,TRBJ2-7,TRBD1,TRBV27,TGTGCCAGCAGTTCTCTCGGGACAGGGGGCGACATTCACGCCGAGCAGTACTTC,CASSSLGTGGDIHAEQYF
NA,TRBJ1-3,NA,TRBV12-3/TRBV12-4,TGTGCCAGCAGTTTTGCGACGGCGGGAAACACCATATATTTT,CASSFATAGNTIYF
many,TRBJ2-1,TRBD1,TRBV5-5,TGTGCCAGCAGCTTTCCTACAGGGGGCCGAGGAAATGAGCAGTTCTTC,CASSFPTGGRGNEQFF
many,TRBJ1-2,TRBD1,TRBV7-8,TGTGCCAGCAGCGCCGGGACAGGGGGCACTAACTATGGCTACACCTTC,CASSAGTGGTNYGYTF
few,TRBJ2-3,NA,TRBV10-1,TGCGCCAGCAGTCTCCGCCGGGATGGGACAGATACGCAGTATTTT,CASSLRRDGTDTQYF
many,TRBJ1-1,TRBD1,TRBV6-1,TGTGCCAGCAACCGGGACAGGGCCTCTGTGAACACTGAAGCTTTCTTT,CASNRDRASVNTEAFF
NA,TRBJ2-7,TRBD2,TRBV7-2,TGTGCCAGCAGCAACCCTCCTAGCGGGCCTTCCTACGAGCAGTACTTC,CASSNPPSGPSYEQYF
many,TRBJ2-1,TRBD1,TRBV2,TGTGCCAGCAGAATACAGGGGGCAGACAATGAGCAGTTCTTC,CASRIQGADNEQFF
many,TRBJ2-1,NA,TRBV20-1,TGCAGTGCTATACACAGGGACAATGAGCAGTTCTTC,CSAIHRDNEQFF
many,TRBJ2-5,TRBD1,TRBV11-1,TGTGCCAGCGAACAGGGGCCTTACCAAGAGACCCAGTACTTC,CASEQGPYQETQYF
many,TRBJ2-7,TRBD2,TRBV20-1,TGCAGTGCCCACGGGACTAGCGGCTACGAGCAGTACTTC,CSAHGTSGYEQYF
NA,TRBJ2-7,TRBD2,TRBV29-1,TGCAGCGTTGGGCGGAACGGGAGGGCCCCCGAGCAGTACTTC,CSVGRNGRAPEQYF
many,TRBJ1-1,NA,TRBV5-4,TGTGCCAGCAGCCCCTCGACGGGGCCTGAAGCTTTCTTT,CASSPSTGPEAFF
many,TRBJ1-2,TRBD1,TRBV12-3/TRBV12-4,TGTGCCAGCAGCTTCCTAGTTCCCCAATCGACAGGGAACTATGGCTACACCTTC,CASSFLVPQSTGNYGYTF
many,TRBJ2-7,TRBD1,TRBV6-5,TGTGCCAGCAGTTCCGGGACAGGGTTGCACGAGCAGTACTTC,CASSSGTGLHEQYF
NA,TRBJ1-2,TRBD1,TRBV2,TGTGCCAGCACCGTGACAGGGGACTATGGCTACACCTTC,CASTVTGDYGYTF
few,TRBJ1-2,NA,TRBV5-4,TGTGCCAGCAGCTTGGACGGAGAGGGAGCCACCTTC,CASSLDGEGATF
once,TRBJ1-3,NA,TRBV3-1,TGTGCCAGCAGCCAAGTGGGGGGTCGAAACACCATATATTTT,CASSQVGGRNTIYF
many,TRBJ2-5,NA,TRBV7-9,TGTGCCAGCAGCTTCCAGGGTGGAGAGACCCAGTACTTC,CASSFQGGETQYF